This T cell receptor beta chain was found in a study of cytomegalovirus exposure and HLA in healthy donors. Findings of the study overall: Exclusion as indistinguishable affected some V segments, including TRBV6-2 and TRBV6-3. Clonal expansion was found to be greater in HLA-associated TCR beta chains than in equally common others in a later analysis. Later on, an analysis showed TCR association rates differing by HLA locus, with DRB1 the most and HLA-C the fewest.

The V gene end was trimmed by 6 bases and the J gene end by 3 bases; junction bases not matched to a gene: 11. Per the germline V gene, CDR1 is SGHRS and CDR2 is YFSETQ. CDR3 length: 16 residues. About this clone: Its cognate antigen is unknown.

PCR used 60 Vbeta primers and 13 Jbeta primers. TCRdb's copy holds only in-frame clones and misses some; the assay was immunoSEQ multiplex PCR. Here the sample spans some 150,000 clones, roughly 80% being singletons. The clonotype originates from a man aged 35-49 years in good health and CMV-seronegative. The chain is built from TRBV5-1 and TRBJ1-4, with 7 bases identical to TRBD1. The source material was PBMCs. The CDR3 sequence is CASKNLPGQPNEKLFF. In nucleotides, the CDR3 is TGCGCCAGCAAAAATCTCCCGGGACAGCCTAATGAAAAACTGTTTTTT.